The 27 T cell receptor beta chains below were found in one sample sequenced in a study of OX40 agonist ivuxolimab in advanced cancers. Libraries came from the immunoSEQ multiplex PCR assay. Entries here come from immuneACCESS through TCRdb and include only in-frame sequences with V and J called. Some clones fail to appear in such tables; in the studies checked, an unresolved V gene covers under half of the shortfall, and the cause of the remainder is unknown. Within this sample are 40,000 to 55,000 clones, with 88% of them counted one time only. Around 3.3% of the sample rests with the top ten. The specimen comprised CD4+ or CD8+ T cells sorted from blood, sampled in a trial of the OX40 agonist ivuxolimab. Receptors originate from an adult with an advanced solid tumor such as melanoma, head and neck, liver or kidney cancer.

As to this clone: At the DNA level, this CDR3 is encoded by other sequences in the same sample as well. The chain has TRBV28 and TRBJ1-1; D gene ambiguous. Trimming removed 2 bases at V and 1 base at J, with 5 bases between. Germline CDR1 reads MDHEN; CDR2 reads SYDVKM. This CDR3 contains 13 residues. The CDR3 loop reads CASSLAGNTEAFF. CDR3 in DNA: TGTGCCAGCAGTTTAGCAGGGAACACTGAAGCTTTCTTT.

V gene TRBV19 combines with J gene TRBJ1-5; D gene uncertain. The CDR3 is 13 amino acids. Germline V CDR1 and CDR2: LNHDA, SQIVND (reference sequence). The CDR3 loop reads CAISPGVGQPQHF. The CDR3 bases are TGTGCGATAAGCCCGGGTGTCGGTCAGCCCCAGCATTTT. The variable domain in full, with the rest retrieved from reference TRBV19 and TRBJ1-5, is DGGITQSPKYLFRKEGQNVTLSCEQNLNHDAMYWYRQDPGQGLRLIYYSQIVNDFQKGDIAEGYSVSREKKESFPLTVTSAQKNPTAFYLCAISPGVGQPQHFGDGTRLSIL.

The sample holds a few counts of this clone. The rearrangement uses TRBV2 and TRBJ1-2; D is unresolved. This CDR3 has 15 residues. Per the germline V gene, CDR1 is SNHLY and CDR2 is FYNNEI. Trimming removed 1 base from V and 3 bases from J, with 12 bases in between. CDR3 region: CASSEGLGHDYGYTF. CDR3 bases: TGTGCCAGCAGTGAAGGGTTAGGGCACGACTATGGCTACACCTTC.

This chain connects TRBV28 to TRBJ1-3; 10 nucleotides line up with TRBD1. The CDR3 runs to 15 residues. Germline V CDR1 and CDR2: MDHEN, SYDVKM. The junction had 8 bases not matched to a gene; V was cut back by 5 bases and J by 7 bases. CDR3 DNA: TGTGCCAGCAGTCCCGGACAGGGGGTTGGTAACACCATATATTTT. This gives the protein CASSPGQGVGNTIYF.

The chain combines TRBV7-3 with TRBJ2-3; D unclear. The V end lost 5 bases, the J end lost 1 base, and 7 bases lay between the germline ends. CDR1 and CDR2 from the germline V gene are SGHTA and FQGTGA. The CDR3 loop spans 13 amino acids. CDR3 in amino acids: CASSPGRTDTQYF. For the CDR3, the DNA is TGTGCCAGCAGCCCTGGTCGCACAGATACGCAGTATTTT.

This chain connects TRBV5-4 to TRBJ2-1; D is possibly TRBD2 (5 bases). The V gene lost 4 bases and the J gene lost 0 bases, with 14 bases spanning the gap. Germline-derived CDR1 and CDR2 are SGHNT and YYREEE (reference sequence). This CDR3 is 16 amino acids long. CDR3 loop: CASSTRTGSSYNEQFF. DNA for the CDR3: TGTGCCAGCAGCACACGGACTGGGAGCTCCTACAATGAGCAGTTCTTC. The variable domain in full, completed from reference TRBV5-4 and TRBJ2-1, reads ETGVTQSPTHLIKTRGQQVTLRCSSQSGHNTVSWYQQALGQGPQFIFQYYREEENGRGNFPPRFSGLQFPNYSSELNVNALELDDSALYLCASSTRTGSSYNEQFFGPGTRLTVL.

CDR3 in amino acids: CASSPPSVKHNYGYTF. CDR3 bases: TGTGCCAGCAGTCCCCCATCAGTTAAACATAACTATGGCTACACCTTC. The chain is built from TRBV28 and TRBJ1-2; D uncertain. V was pared by 5 bases and J by 1 base, with 17 bases between. Germline-derived CDR1 and CDR2 are MDHEN and SYDVKM. The CDR3 sequence is 16 residues long.

The chain combines TRBV2 with TRBJ2-7; 9 bases match TRBD1. The V segment lost 10 bases and the J segment 2 bases; nucleotides outside the gene matches: 3. The CDR3 loop spans 12 amino acids. Germline V gives CDR1 SNHLY, CDR2 FYNNEI. The CDR3: CATGDRAYEQYF. CDR3 DNA: TGTGCCACAGGGGACAGGGCCTACGAGCAGTACTTC.

The chain recombines TRBV2 with TRBJ2-1, with TRBD1 matching 9 bases. V lost 6 bases to trimming and J lost 13 bases; unmatched junction nucleotides: 10. This CDR3 has 13 amino acids. Germline-derived CDR1 and CDR2 are SNHLY and FYNNEI. CDR3: CASSRIPGQGQFF. The CDR3 nucleotides read TGTGCCAGCAGCAGGATTCCGGGACAGGGACAGTTCTTC.

This chain links TRBV4-1 with TRBJ2-1; perhaps TRBD1 as D (5 bases). The CDR3 sequence is 16 residues long. Germline V lookup: CDR1 MGHRA, CDR2 YSYEKL. V lost 0 bases and J 7 bases, leaving 16 bases between the germline ends. CDR3 residues: CASSQDLGQGWNEQFF. Here the CDR3 DNA reads TGCGCCAGCAGCCAAGATCTAGGTCAGGGCTGGAATGAGCAGTTCTTC.

The chain carries TRBV28 and TRBJ1-6, with a weak D call TRBD1 (6 bases). V was clipped by 3 bases and J by 10 bases, with 13 bases between them. This CDR3 spans 14 amino acids. The germline CDR1 and CDR2 sequences are MDHEN and SYDVKM. The CDR3 loop is CASSFGGAASPLHF. The CDR3 region has the DNA TGTGCCAGCAGTTTTGGGGGCGCAGCATCACCCCTCCACTTT.

The rearrangement links TRBV5-1 to TRBJ2-7, with D tentatively TRBD1 (5 bases). This CDR3 is 14 amino acids long. Trimming removed 4 bases at V and 6 bases at J, with 17 bases between. The germline V gene encodes CDR1 SGHRS and CDR2 YFSETQ. The CDR3 sequence is CASSGSGNSREQYF. In nucleotides, the CDR3 is TGCGCCAGCAGCGGGTCAGGGAATAGCCGCGAGCAGTACTTC.

The rearrangement links TRBV7-9 to TRBJ2-7; unclear D gene. The V gene lost 3 bases and the J gene lost 3 bases, with 9 bases spanning the gap. This CDR3 comprises 13 residues. CDR1 and CDR2 from the germline V gene are SEHNR and FQNEAQ (reference sequence). Here the CDR3 DNA reads TGTGCCAGCAGCTTGGAGAGGAACTACGAGCAGTACTTC. Protein: CASSLERNYEQYF.

The CDR3 coding sequence is TGTGCCAGCAGCGTAGCGACAGACGCCGTTCCCTACTACGAGCAGTACTTC. It translates to CASSVATDAVPYYEQYF. The J gene is TRBJ2-7, the V gene TRBV9; D is possibly TRBD1 (5 bases). Germline CDR1 and CDR2: SGDLS and YYNGEE. This CDR3 has 17 amino acids. V lost 0 bases and J lost 3, with 19 bases in between.

V usage is TRBV2 and J usage is TRBJ2-7; possibly TRBD1 for D (6 bases). The CDR3 runs to 14 residues. CDR1 is SNHLY and CDR2 is FYNNEI in the germline V gene. V was cut by 5 bases and J by 4 bases, with 15 bases left in between. The CDR3 protein is CASSKGHLEYEQYF. The CDR3 bases are TGTGCCAGCAGTAAGGGACACCTCGAGTACGAGCAGTACTTC.

The chain employs TRBV5-1 and TRBJ2-1; 7 nucleotides agree with TRBD1. From germline, CDR1 is SGHRS and CDR2 YFSETQ. V lost 5 bases and J lost 0; bases outside the gene matches: 11. The CDR3 spans 17 residues. CDR3: CASSKTGATNSYNEQFF. Here the CDR3 DNA reads TGCGCCAGCAGTAAAACAGGGGCGACGAACTCCTACAATGAGCAGTTCTTC. The full variable domain, completed using reference TRBV5-1 and TRBJ2-1, is KAGVTQTPRYLIKTRGQQVTLSCSPISGHRSVSWYQQTPGQGLQFLFEYFSETQRNKGNFPGRFSGRQFSNSRSEMNVSTLELGDSALYLCASSKTGATNSYNEQFFGPGTRLTVL.

The J gene is TRBJ2-6, the V gene TRBV5-5, with a weak D call TRBD2 (6 bases). Germline lookup yields CDR1 SGHKS and CDR2 YYEKEE (reference sequence). The CDR3 loop spans 20 amino acids. Trimming removed 4 bases from V and 1 base from J, with 24 bases in between. CDR3 in DNA: TGTGCCAGCAGCAGTACAGCAGGGAGGCTGACCCAATCTGGGGCCAACGTCCTGACTTTC. Translation gives CASSSTAGRLTQSGANVLTF.

The chain employs TRBV4-2 and TRBJ2-5; 11 bases align to TRBD2. Per the germline V gene, CDR1 is LGHNA and CDR2 is YNFKEQ. V shed 4 bases and J 5 bases; nucleotides not matched to a gene: 6. The CDR3 consists of 15 residues. CDR3 amino acids: CASSLLAGGAETQYF. The CDR3 nucleotides are TGTGCCAGCAGCCTCCTAGCGGGAGGAGCGGAGACCCAGTACTTC.

A single count supports this clone. J is TRBJ2-7 and V is TRBV5-1; 10 nucleotides agree with TRBD1. Germline trimming cut 4 bases from V and 3 bases from J; bases unmatched to any gene: 7. Germline V gene sequence: CDR1 SGHRS, CDR2 YFSETQ. The CDR3 covers 15 residues. Here the CDR3 DNA reads TGCGCCAGCAGCCAACAGGACAGGGGGGTCTACGAGCAGTACTTC. This encodes CASSQQDRGVYEQYF.

The chain employs TRBV2 and TRBJ1-5; no definite D call. Trimming took 5 bases from V and 3 from J, leaving 11 bases between them. The germline V gene encodes CDR1 SNHLY and CDR2 FYNNEI. The CDR3 is 14 amino acids. CDR3 in amino acids: CASSKDTFNQPQHF. In nucleotides, the CDR3 is TGTGCCAGCAGTAAAGACACCTTCAATCAGCCCCAGCATTTT.

In this sample, this clone turned up once. Here the CDR3 DNA reads TGTGCCAGCAGCCCCACAAGCGGGAGGTTCTCCTACGAGCAGTACTTC. This gives the protein CASSPTSGRFSYEQYF. The chain links TRBV11-2 to TRBJ2-7; 9 bases map to TRBD2. Trimming took 5 bases from V and 0 from J; bases not matched to a gene: 8. This CDR3 contains 16 residues. CDR1 SGHAT and CDR2 FQNNGV come from the germline V gene.

The chain uses TRBV7-9 and TRBJ1-2; 8 bases match TRBD1. The CDR3 has 15 amino acids. The ends lost 5 bases at V and 6 bases at J; junction bases unmatched: 11. The germline gives CDR1 SEHNR, CDR2 FQNEAQ (reference sequence). Written as DNA, the CDR3 is TGTGCCAGCAGCCTAAGTGTAGGACAGGGTCATGGCTACACCTTC. It encodes CASSLSVGQGHGYTF.

The chain links TRBV28 to TRBJ1-2, with TRBD1 identical over 10 bases. The CDR3 extends over 14 amino acids. Germline values: CDR1 MDHEN, CDR2 SYDVKM. The trim removed 7 bases at V and 2 bases at J, leaving 4 bases unmatched. The CDR3 DNA reads as TGTGCCAGCAACCCGGGACAGGGGAACTATGGCTACACCTTC. Translation gives CASNPGQGNYGYTF.

The chain has TRBV5-1 and TRBJ1-1; possible D gene TRBD1, 5 bases. V lost 0 bases and J lost 1, with 10 bases in between. This CDR3 is built from 15 residues. Per germline, CDR1 SGHRS and CDR2 YFSETQ. The CDR3 region is CASSLAAGPNTEAFF. The CDR3 bases are TGCGCCAGCAGCTTGGCCGCAGGGCCGAACACTGAAGCTTTCTTT.

V is TRBV9 and J is TRBJ2-1; D unclear. This CDR3 region has 13 residues. In germline, CDR1 is SGDLS, CDR2 YYNGEE. Trimming pared 0 bases from V and 7 bases from J, leaving 8 bases between. This CDR3 is CASSVGVGNEQFF. Here the CDR3 DNA reads TGTGCCAGCAGCGTAGGAGTAGGAAATGAGCAGTTCTTC.

This chain joins TRBV30 and TRBJ2-2, with D unclear. Trimming left V 3 bases short and J 2 bases short, with 13 bases between. The CDR3 loop spans 15 amino acids. Germline assignment: CDR1 GTSNPN and CDR2 SVGIG (reference sequence). DNA for the CDR3: TGTGCCTGGAGGGGATTGGCCGCTAACACCGGGGAGCTGTTTTTT. Its protein is CAWRGLAANTGELFF.

The rearrangement uses TRBV5-4 and TRBJ2-1, with D possibly matching TRBD2 (6 bases). V dropped 0 bases and J dropped 1 base, with 17 bases sitting between them. The CDR3 loop spans 18 amino acids. The germline gives CDR1 SGHNT, CDR2 YYREEE (reference sequence). The chain's CDR3 is CASSLAILSGESYNEQFF. In nucleotides, the CDR3 is TGTGCCAGCAGCTTGGCCATTCTTAGCGGAGAATCCTACAATGAGCAGTTCTTC.